Listed below are T cell receptor beta chains from one sample, sequenced in a study of shared clonotypes between healthy human individuals. This table comes from immunoSEQ multiplex PCR, and its TCRdb copy is limited to in-frame clones, with some not included. This table holds millions of clones, about 93% found once. The sequencing input was naive CD8+ T cells from PBMCs. All receptors come from a man between 18 and 29 years old in good health. Some clones in this sample may be carry-over from other donors' samples. Both conserved end residues are part of each CDR3. D genes are given only for firm matches. Part of the rows lack a size; the others show once, few, many or a class for expanded clones.

clone_size d_call j_call v_call cdr3_nt cdr3_aa
few - TRBJ1-1 TRBV30 TGTGCCTGGAGTGTAAGGAACACTGAAGCTTTCTTT CAWSVRNTEAFF
- - TRBJ1-5 TRBV7-3 TGTGCCAGCAGCTTTGGGCTGAATCAGCCCCAGCATTTT CASSFGLNQPQHF
- TRBD1 TRBJ2-3 TRBV6-6 TGTGCCAGCAGTTACTCGAGTGCAGGGGGAGATACGCAGTATTTT CASSYSSAGGDTQYF
- TRBD1 TRBJ2-1 TRBV4-2 TGTGCCAGCAGCCCTCGGACAGGGGCTAGCTCCTACAATGAGCAGTTCTTC CASSPRTGASSYNEQFF
once - TRBJ2-1 TRBV7-3 TGTGCCAGCAGCGAAGACACGTACAATGAGCAGTTCTTC CASSEDTYNEQFF
- - TRBJ1-2 TRBV19 TGTGCCAGTAGCCTGAATGCGTACTATGGCTACACCTTC CASSLNAYYGYTF
- - TRBJ2-5 TRBV7-9 TGTGCCAGCAGCTTAGTCACCGGCGGAGAGACCCAGTACTTC CASSLVTGGETQYF
- TRBD2 TRBJ2-1 TRBV5-6 TGTGCCAGCAAGTCTAGCGGGGTGAGCTCCTACAATGAGCAGTTCTTC CASKSSGVSSYNEQFF
- TRBD1 TRBJ2-3 TRBV5-1 TGCGCCAGCAGCCTAAACAGGGGGCTAATGAGCACAGATACGCAGTATTTT CASSLNRGLMSTDTQYF
- TRBD2 TRBJ2-1 TRBV11-2 TGTGCCAGCAGCACGGGACTAGCGGCCTACAATGAGCAGTTCTTC CASSTGLAAYNEQFF
- - TRBJ1-2 TRBV13 TGTGCCAGCAGCTTCGAAGAGGGGTCCTCCTATGGCTACACCTTC CASSFEEGSSYGYTF
- TRBD2 TRBJ2-7 TRBV9 TGTGCCAGCAGTTTATCGCCGGGACTAGCGCTTACCGCAGGAGGGTACGAGCAGTACTTC CASSLSPGLALTAGGYEQYF
- TRBD2 TRBJ2-3 TRBV6-1 TGTGCCAGCAGTGATTTAGCGGGAGTCACAGATACGCAGTATTTT CASSDLAGVTDTQYF
once - TRBJ2-7 TRBV5-1 TGCGCCAGCAGCTTGGCCTGGCTGACGGGTGACTACGAGCAGTACTTC CASSLAWLTGDYEQYF
- - TRBJ1-5 TRBV7-8 TGTGCCAGCAGCTTAGCCCTAAGTGCCCGCGGGGATCAGCCCCAGCATTTT CASSLALSARGDQPQHF
- - TRBJ2-7 TRBV18 TGTGCCAGCTCACCGCCCGGGACGGCGAATATCTACGAGCAGTACTTC CASSPPGTANIYEQYF
- - TRBJ2-1 TRBV7-2 TGTGCCAGCAGCTCCTTCAGGGGGGGGAATGAGCAGTTCTTC CASSSFRGGNEQFF
- - TRBJ1-5 TRBV19 TGTGCCAGTAGTAGCTCGGCCGGGGCACATCAGCCCCAGCATTTT CASSSSAGAHQPQHF
- - TRBJ1-2 TRBV4-3 TGCGCCAGCAGCCAAGATCGAGGGTGGGCCTCCTATGGCTACACCTTC CASSQDRGWASYGYTF